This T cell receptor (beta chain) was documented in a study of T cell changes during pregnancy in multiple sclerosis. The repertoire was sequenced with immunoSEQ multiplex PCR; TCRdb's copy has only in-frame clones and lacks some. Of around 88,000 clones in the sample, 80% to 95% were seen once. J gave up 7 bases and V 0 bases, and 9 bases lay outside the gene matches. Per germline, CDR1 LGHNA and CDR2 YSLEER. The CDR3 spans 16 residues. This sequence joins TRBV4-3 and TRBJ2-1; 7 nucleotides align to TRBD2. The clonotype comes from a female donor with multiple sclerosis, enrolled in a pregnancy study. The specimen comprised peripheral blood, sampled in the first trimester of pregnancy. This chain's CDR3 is CASSQEGGGGSNEQFF. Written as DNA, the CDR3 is TGCGCCAGCAGCCAAGAAGGTGGCGGGGGATCGAATGAGCAGTTCTTC.